A single sample gave rise to the 31 T cell receptor beta chains below, sequenced in a study of shared clonotypes between healthy human individuals. Repertoires were generated with immunoSEQ multiplex PCR, while TCRdb's copy carries only in-frame clones and drops some. The data hold under 550,000 clones, with less than 96% observed a single time. The sample was naive CD4+ T cells sorted from blood. Subset of the sample: CD45RA+ positively selected. The receptors come from a woman in her 30s in good health.

The chain has TRBV19 and TRBJ1-5; D not resolved. CDR1 and CDR2 from the germline V gene are LNHDA and SQIVND (reference sequence). CDR3 size: 14 residues. The ends were cut back, 3 bases at V and 5 bases at J, with 11 bases in the middle. Here the CDR3 DNA reads TGTGCCAGTAGTATTATTCTGACCGATCAGCCCCAGCATTTT. Encoded protein: CASSIILTDQPQHF.

In the case of this clone: The junction departs from the called germline gene at one end, perhaps through a read error. The V gene is TRBV6-1, the J gene TRBJ1-2; no firm D call. Looked up from germline, CDR1 is MNHNS and CDR2 is SASEGT. The CDR3 consists of 14 residues. CDR3: CASSGTKSRSDRTF. CDR3 sequence (DNA): TGTGCCAGCAGTGGCACAAAGTCCAGATCGGACCGCACTTTC.

The chain couples TRBV28 to TRBJ2-2, with D possibly TRBD1 on 6 matching bases. V lost 4 bases and J lost 0, with 18 bases in between. This CDR3 is built from 18 residues. The germline CDR1 and CDR2 sequences are MDHEN and SYDVKM. CDR3 sequence: CASSSRGSRGSNTGELFF. The DNA for the CDR3 is TGTGCCAGCAGTTCTAGGGGGTCCAGGGGTTCGAACACCGGGGAGCTGTTTTTT.

The chain employs TRBV28 and TRBJ2-2, with 7 bases aligning to TRBD1. The V gene end was trimmed by 6 bases and the J gene end by 2 bases; junction bases not matched to a gene: 6. This CDR3 is 15 amino acids long. Germline loops: CDR1 MDHEN, CDR2 SYDVKM. CDR3 DNA: TGTGCCAGCAGCTCCCGGGACAGCAACACCGGGGAGCTGTTTTTT. Amino acid sequence: CASSSRDSNTGELFF.

The chain carries TRBV5-4 and TRBJ2-5; D gene ambiguous. The V and J ends lost 3 bases and 5 bases respectively, with 11 bases between them. The CDR3 is 13 amino acids. Germline V lookup: CDR1 SGHNT, CDR2 YYREEE (reference sequence). CDR3 coding DNA: TGTGCCAGCAGCTATACGACACAGGAGACCCAGTACTTC. It specifies CASSYTTQETQYF.

The gene calls are TRBV27 and TRBJ2-7; 8 bases align to TRBD1. With 7 bases clipped from V and 2 bases from J, the junction kept 10 bases outside the gene matches. Germline CDR1 reads MNHEY; CDR2 reads SMNVEV (reference sequence). The CDR3 extends over 15 amino acids. The CDR3 DNA reads TGTGCCAGCATGGGGGCCCCGGGACAGGCCTACGAGCAGTACTTC. This encodes CASMGAPGQAYEQYF.

The rearrangement joins TRBV4-2 to TRBJ2-7, with TRBD2 matching over 7 bases. This CDR3 region has 14 residues. J lost 0 bases, V lost 4 bases, and 3 bases had no gene match. Germline assignment: CDR1 LGHNA and CDR2 YNFKEQ. The DNA of the CDR3 is TGTGCCAGCAGCCTGGGGGGGGACTCCTACGAGCAGTACTTC. Protein product: CASSLGGDSYEQYF.

The chain has TRBV7-3 and TRBJ1-1, with D uncertain. The CDR3 is 15 amino acids. V lost 4 bases to trimming and J lost 5 bases, with 17 bases between them. Looked up from germline, CDR1 is SGHTA and CDR2 is FQGTGA. The chain's CDR3 is CASSSHGQAGTEAFF. The CDR3 nucleotides are TGTGCCAGCAGCTCACACGGCCAGGCGGGAACTGAAGCTTTCTTT.

This chain joins TRBV6-1 and TRBJ1-1, with a weak D call TRBD1 (5 bases). The CDR3 sequence is 13 residues long. V was shortened by 7 bases and J by 1 base, with 10 bases between the two germline ends. The V gene's germline CDR1 is MNHNS and CDR2 SASEGT. CDR3 protein: CASKGRWNTEAFF. The CDR3 nucleotides are TGTGCCAGCAAGGGGAGGTGGAACACTGAAGCTTTCTTT.

The V gene is TRBV10-3, the J gene TRBJ2-1; D is unclear. The CDR3 extends over 16 amino acids. Deletions cut 0 bases from V and 7 bases from J, with 16 bases between. Germline CDR1 reads ENHRY; CDR2 reads SYGVKD. Written as DNA, the CDR3 is TGTGCCATCAGTGAGTCTCTCCCGATGGGTAAAAATGAGCAGTTCTTC. Translated: CAISESLPMGKNEQFF.

The chain is built from TRBV19 and TRBJ2-2; 10 nucleotides match TRBD1. The germline gives CDR1 LNHDA, CDR2 SQIVND (reference sequence). Trimming at V came to 6 bases and at J to 5 bases, leaving 9 bases not matched to a gene. The CDR3 consists of 16 residues. The CDR3 coding sequence is TGTGCCAGTAGCCGACAGGGGGCGAGACGGACCGGGGAGCTGTTTTTT. Its protein is CASSRQGARRTGELFF.

The rearrangement uses TRBV28 and TRBJ2-7; no definite D call. The CDR3 has 13 amino acids. Deletions cut 2 bases from V and 6 bases from J, with 11 bases between. CDR1 and CDR2 (germline): MDHEN, SYDVKM. The CDR3 loop reads CASSLSSLAEQYF. CDR3 in DNA: TGTGCCAGCAGTTTAAGCTCCCTCGCCGAGCAGTACTTC.

The V gene is TRBV7-9, the J gene TRBJ2-5; D not certain. The CDR3 runs to 11 residues. Germline lookup yields CDR1 SEHNR and CDR2 FQNEAQ (reference sequence). Deletions cut 1 base from V and 5 bases from J, with 2 bases between. Here the CDR3 DNA reads TGTGCCAGCAGCTTAGTGGAGACCCAGTACTTC. Amino acids: CASSLVETQYF.

This chain links TRBV10-3 with TRBJ2-5, with a tentative D call TRBD1 (6 bases). The germline V and J ends were trimmed by 5 bases and 2 bases, with 21 bases remaining between them. The germline gives CDR1 ENHRY, CDR2 SYGVKD. The CDR3 contains 17 residues. In DNA form, the CDR3 reads TGTGCCATCAGTCGACGGGACACCCATATGGGGCAAGAGACCCAGTACTTC. Translating it yields CAISRRDTHMGQETQYF.

This clone was observed a single time. This sample includes further DNA sequences coding for the same CDR3. The rearrangement joins TRBV6-5 to TRBJ1-4; 9 bases are a match to TRBD1. The CDR3 runs 15 residues. Unmatched junction bases numbered 4, after V lost 0 bases and J lost 8 bases. Germline V gene sequence: CDR1 MNHEY, CDR2 SVGAGI. CDR3 nucleotide sequence: TGTGCCAGCAGTTACTCCGGGACAGGGAACGAAAAACTGTTTTTT. Encoded protein: CASSYSGTGNEKLFF.

The CDR3 sequence is CASSSYGYSWRESYNEQFF. CDR3 sequence (DNA): TGCGCCAGCAGCTCATACGGATATAGTTGGCGGGAATCCTACAATGAGCAGTTCTTC. The chain combines TRBV5-1 with TRBJ2-1; weak D call: TRBD2 (6 bases). V was pared by 3 bases and J by 1 base, with 23 bases between. Germline values: CDR1 SGHRS, CDR2 YFSETQ. This CDR3 is 19 amino acids long.

This clone came up once. The chain combines TRBV7-2 with TRBJ2-1; no clear D gene. The V gene's germline CDR1 is SGHTA and CDR2 FQGNSA. The V end was cut by 5 bases, the J end by 5 bases, with 13 bases between. This CDR3 spans 14 amino acids. The CDR3 is CASSPNRLNNEQFF. The CDR3 coding sequence is TGTGCCAGCAGCCCGAACAGACTTAACAATGAGCAGTTCTTC.

This clone was counted once. The chain has TRBV7-9 and TRBJ2-7, with D unresolved. Germline values: CDR1 SEHNR, CDR2 FQNEAQ (reference sequence). Trimming removed 2 bases at V and 2 bases at J, with 10 bases between. The length of the CDR3 is 14 residues. The CDR3 nucleotides read TGTGCCAGCAGCTTAATGGCCGACGCCTACGAGCAGTACTTC. Translation gives CASSLMADAYEQYF. Full variable domain (remainder filled in from reference TRBV7-9 and TRBJ2-7): DTGVSQNPRHKITKRGQNVTFRCDPISEHNRLYWYRQTLGQGPEFLTYFQNEAQLEKSRLLSDRFSAERPKGSFSTLEIQRTEQGDSAMYLCASSLMADAYEQYFGPGTRLTVT.

This sequence joins TRBV2 and TRBJ1-1; 8 bases are a match to TRBD1. The CDR3 runs to 13 residues. Germline CDR1 SNHLY, CDR2 FYNNEI. Trimming cost V 10 bases and J 5 bases; bases outside gene matches: 9. The CDR3 coding sequence is TGTGCCAAATGGACAGGGCAGAGAACTGAAGCTTTCTTT. Translated: CAKWTGQRTEAFF.

This chain uses TRBV28 with TRBJ1-2; maybe TRBD1 (6 bases). The CDR3 runs to 14 residues. Germline V gene sequence: CDR1 MDHEN, CDR2 SYDVKM. V lost 5 bases and J lost 0, with 10 bases in between. The CDR3 coding sequence is TGTGCCAGCAGTACTACAGGGCCTAACTATGGCTACACCTTC. Translation: CASSTTGPNYGYTF.

V gene TRBV27 combines with J gene TRBJ2-3; D gene uncertain. V was pared by 5 bases and J by 5 bases, with 11 bases between. There are 13 residues in the CDR3. CDR1 is MNHEY and CDR2 is SMNVEV in the germline V gene (reference sequence). DNA for the CDR3: TGTGCCAGCAGTCGAACGTACGGAGATACGCAGTATTTT. This sequence encodes CASSRTYGDTQYF.

The chain has TRBV29-1 and TRBJ2-3; D is undetermined. CDR3 size: 13 residues. Germline CDR1 is SQVTM and CDR2 is ANQGSEA. Trimming stripped 2 bases from V and 4 bases from J, with 10 bases between. The CDR3 region is CSVEPRFSDTQYF. Written as DNA, the CDR3 is TGCAGCGTTGAACCTAGATTTTCAGATACGCAGTATTTT.

The rearrangement joins TRBV7-9 to TRBJ2-5; D may be TRBD1 (5 bases). Germline V CDR1 and CDR2: SEHNR, FQNEAQ (reference sequence). This CDR3 spans 13 amino acids. Trimming shortened V by 1 base and J by 13 bases, and 16 bases separated the two germline ends. CDR3 residues: CASSLDQTAPGYF. The CDR3 nucleotides read TGTGCCAGCAGCTTAGACCAGACAGCCCCGGGGTACTTC.

This rearrangement joins TRBV5-1 to TRBJ1-6; the D is unclear. CDR3 length equals 16 residues. The germline V and J ends were trimmed by 2 bases and 0 bases, with 9 bases remaining between them. The germline V gene encodes CDR1 SGHRS and CDR2 YFSETQ. CDR3 loop: CASSFGGSSYNSPLHF. CDR3 sequence (DNA): TGCGCCAGCAGCTTCGGCGGGAGCTCCTATAATTCACCCCTCCACTTT.

This chain uses TRBV7-2 with TRBJ2-7, with 11 positions matching TRBD2. CDR3 length equals 14 residues. In germline, CDR1 is SGHTA, CDR2 FQGNSA. V dropped 5 bases and J dropped 2; count of bases not matched to a gene: 2. This chain's CDR3 is CASSRLAGPYEQYF. Here the CDR3 DNA reads TGTGCCAGCAGCAGACTAGCGGGACCCTACGAGCAGTACTTC. Looking up the rest from reference TRBV7-2 and TRBJ2-7 gives the full variable domain: GAGVSQSPSNKVTEKGKDVELRCDPISGHTALYWYRQSLGQGLEFLIYFQGNSAPDKSGLPSDRFSAERTGGSVSTLTIQRTQQEDSAVYLCASSRLAGPYEQYFGPGTRLTVT.

CDR3 residues: CASSAGGTGNTIYF. The CDR3, as DNA: TGTGCCAGCAGTGCGGGGGGCACTGGAAACACCATATATTTT. This chain joins TRBV6-1 and TRBJ1-3, with a weak D call TRBD1 (6 bases). The length of the CDR3 is 14 residues. Per the germline V gene, CDR1 is MNHNS and CDR2 is SASEGT. V was cut by 4 bases and J by 2 bases, with 9 bases left in between.

On this clone itself: The same CDR3 can be traced to other DNA sequences in this sample. CDR3 coding DNA: TGTGCCAGCAGTGTAACCTACGAGCAGTACTTC. It specifies CASSVTYEQYF. The rearrangement joins TRBV6-1 to TRBJ2-7, with no clear D. This CDR3 is 11 amino acids long. The V end was cut by 4 bases, the J end by 2 bases, with 3 bases between. Per germline, CDR1 MNHNS and CDR2 SASEGT.

The gene calls are TRBV5-1 and TRBJ1-1; the D gene is possibly TRBD1 (5 bases). Trimming pared 2 bases from V and 1 base from J, leaving 12 bases between. Germline CDR1 SGHRS, CDR2 YFSETQ. The CDR3 spans 15 residues. The DNA for the CDR3 is TGCGCCAGCAGCTTTGAAGGGGCGTCGAACACTGAAGCTTTCTTT. The encoded protein is CASSFEGASNTEAFF. Full variable domain (rest looked up from reference TRBV5-1 and TRBJ1-1): KAGVTQTPRYLIKTRGQQVTLSCSPISGHRSVSWYQQTPGQGLQFLFEYFSETQRNKGNFPGRFSGRQFSNSRSEMNVSTLELGDSALYLCASSFEGASNTEAFFGQGTRLTVV.

This rearrangement joins TRBV19 to TRBJ2-5, with 9 bases identical to TRBD2. The J call could be wrong; TRBJ2-7 is a better fit for the DNA end. The germline gives CDR1 LNHDA, CDR2 SQIVND (reference sequence). The CDR3 totals 15 residues. The CDR3 DNA reads TGTGCCAGTAGCCTCATTGGGACTAGCAGCTACGAGCAGTACTTC. The encoded protein is CASSLIGTSSYEQYF.

The CDR3 sequence: CASSLAPPRSGKTYEQYF. The CDR3 DNA sequence: TGTGCCAGCAGCTTAGCCCCACCGAGAAGCGGGAAAACCTACGAGCAGTACTTC. The V call is TRBV7-6, the J call TRBJ2-5, with 7 bases fitting TRBD2. The J call is uncertain, as TRBJ2-7 better fits the DNA end. The length of the CDR3 is 18 residues. Germline V CDR1 and CDR2: SGHVS, FNYEAQ.

This sequence joins TRBV25-1 and TRBJ1-6; D might be TRBD1 (5 bases). V lost 7 bases and J 10 bases, leaving 14 bases between the germline ends. Germline V gives CDR1 MGHDK, CDR2 SYGVNS. This CDR3 is built from 13 residues. CDR3 in DNA: TGTGCCAGCAAGGGGAGGGAGGCCTCACCCCTCCACTTT. Protein product: CASKGREASPLHF.